This T cell receptor beta chain was captured in a study of T cells after yellow fever vaccination. Findings and caveats of the study: FACS-sorted repertoires could contain abundant clonotypes contaminating from the bulk population.

This clonotype was seen repeatedly, ten times or more. This CDR3 region has 12 residues. Germline CDR1 and CDR2: MGHDK and SYGVNS. Trimming pared 6 bases from V and 4 bases from J, leaving 7 bases between. MiXCR was run by TCRdb on the 5' RACE reads, yielding one entry per CDR3 protein. This sample has roughly 94,000 distinct CDR3 sequences, with 8.9% found just once. This specimen was CD8+ T cells not binding an NS4B(214-222) dextramer, sorted from PBMCs, taken more than 13 days after the first yellow fever vaccination. The clonotype originates from a man between 18 and 29 years old who received the YFV17D yellow fever vaccine. V is TRBV25-1 and J is TRBJ2-1; no clear D. In DNA form, the CDR3 reads TGTGCCAGCAGCAGGCTTTACAATGAGCAGTTCTTC. Translated: CASSRLYNEQFF.